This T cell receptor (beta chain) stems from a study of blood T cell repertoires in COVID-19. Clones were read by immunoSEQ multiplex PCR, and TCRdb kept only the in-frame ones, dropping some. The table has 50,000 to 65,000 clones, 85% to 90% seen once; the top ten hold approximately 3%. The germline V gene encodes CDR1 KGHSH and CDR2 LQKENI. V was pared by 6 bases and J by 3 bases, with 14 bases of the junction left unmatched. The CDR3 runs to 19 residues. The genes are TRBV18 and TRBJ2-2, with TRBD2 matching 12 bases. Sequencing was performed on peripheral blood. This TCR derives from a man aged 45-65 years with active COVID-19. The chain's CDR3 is CASSELRTSGAGHTGELFF. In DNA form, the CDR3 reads TGTGCCAGCTCCGAGTTGAGGACTAGCGGGGCCGGGCACACCGGGGAGCTGTTTTTT. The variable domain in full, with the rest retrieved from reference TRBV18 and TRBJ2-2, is NAGVMQNPRHLVRRRGQEARLRCSPMKGHSHVYWYRQLPEEGLKFMVYLQKENIIDESGMPKERFSAEFPKEGPSILRIQQVVRGDSAAYFCASSELRTSGAGHTGELFFGEGSRLTVL.